One sample yielded the 17 T cell receptor beta chains listed below, sequenced in a study of T cell repertoires in Merkel cell carcinoma. The data were produced by immunoSEQ multiplex PCR, yet TCRdb's version contains in-frame clones alone and is incomplete. The repertoire holds around 14,000 clones, with roughly four fifths as singletons. The sequencing input was tumor tissue. The receptor source for this set is an adult with Merkel cell carcinoma.

The genes are TRBV5-8 and TRBJ2-5, with 7 positions matching TRBD1. V shed 4 bases and J 5 bases; nucleotides not matched to a gene: 8. Germline V gene data show CDR1 as SGHTS and CDR2 as YDEGEE. This CDR3 has 14 residues. The DNA of the CDR3 is TGTGCCAGCAGCACCTCAACCAGGGGGGAGACCCAGTACTTC. Protein: CASSTSTRGETQYF.

V usage is TRBV2 and J usage is TRBJ2-7; unclear D gene. Germline lookup yields CDR1 SNHLY and CDR2 FYNNEI. This CDR3 has 14 amino acids. Trimming stripped 8 bases from V and 0 bases from J, with 14 bases between. In nucleotides, the CDR3 is TGTGCCAGCCGCCTTAGCTCCACCTCCTACGAGCAGTACTTC. This translates into CASRLSSTSYEQYF.

V usage is TRBV14 and J usage is TRBJ2-7; 8 bases align to TRBD1. V shed 3 bases, J shed 1 base, and the junction held 14 bases outside the gene matches. This CDR3 contains 18 residues. Germline V gene data show CDR1 as SGHDN and CDR2 as FVKESK. DNA of the CDR3: TGTGCCAGCAGCCAGCCTTCCCTAGGACAGGGTATATCCTACGAGCAGTACTTC. Protein sequence: CASSQPSLGQGISYEQYF.

This chain uses TRBV3-1 (or the pseudogene TRBV3-2) with TRBJ2-1, with D unresolved. Germline V gene sequence: CDR1 LGHDT, CDR2 YNNKEL (reference sequence). V lost 1 base and J 2 bases, leaving 15 bases between the germline ends. The CDR3 totals 17 residues. CDR3 bases: TGTGCCAGCAGCCAAGGATCCTCCGGGCAAGCCTACAATGAGCAGTTCTTC. The encoded protein is CASSQGSSGQAYNEQFF.

V and J are TRBV18 and TRBJ1-6; 9 nucleotides align to TRBD1. Germline V lookup: CDR1 KGHSH, CDR2 LQKENI. After removal of 5 bases from V and 11 bases from J, the junction contained 19 bases not matched to a gene. The CDR3 length is 18 residues. The CDR3 bases are TGTGCCAGCTCAGCGCAAATCCGGGACAGGGTAACGGCGACACCCCTCCACTTT. Translating it yields CASSAQIRDRVTATPLHF.

As DNA, the CDR3 is TGTGCCAGCAATCGGTTGAGCAATCAGCCCCAGCATTTT. It encodes CASNRLSNQPQHF. The chain recombines TRBV6-5 with TRBJ1-5; D unresolved. The germline gives CDR1 MNHEY, CDR2 SVGAGI. The germline V and J ends were trimmed by 7 bases and 1 base, with 8 bases remaining between them. This CDR3 is 13 amino acids long.

V usage is TRBV28 and J usage is TRBJ2-1; the match to TRBD2 covers 10 bases. The germline V gene has CDR1 MDHEN and CDR2 SYDVKM. The CDR3 extends over 15 amino acids. Trimming at V came to 5 bases and at J to 4 bases, leaving 5 bases not matched to a gene. For the CDR3, the DNA is TGTGCCAGCAGTCCCCCACTAGCGGGGTACAATGAGCAGTTCTTC. Translating it yields CASSPPLAGYNEQFF.

This clone appeared a few times. The rearrangement links TRBV7-2 to TRBJ1-1; D gene ambiguous. Looked up from germline, CDR1 is SGHTA and CDR2 is FQGNSA. The CDR3 length is 15 residues. Trimming stripped 1 base from V and 1 base from J, with 10 bases between. The CDR3 is CASSLGGGANTEAFF. The CDR3 nucleotides read TGTGCCAGCAGCTTAGGTGGTGGAGCGAACACTGAAGCTTTCTTT.

V gene TRBV27 combines with J gene TRBJ2-2; D not resolved. Germline V gene data show CDR1 as MNHEY and CDR2 as SMNVEV (reference sequence). The V gene lost 5 bases and the J gene lost 4 bases, with 11 bases spanning the gap. The CDR3 length is 14 residues. The CDR3 sequence is CASSASSRTGELFF. The CDR3 nucleotides are TGTGCCAGCAGTGCCAGTTCGCGCACCGGGGAGCTGTTTTTT.

This sequence joins TRBV6-1 and TRBJ2-6; 8 nucleotides match TRBD1. CDR3 length: 19 residues. V gave up 4 bases and J gave up 2 bases; unmatched junction bases: 13. CDR1 is MNHNS, CDR2 SASEGT, per germline. The CDR3 sequence: CASSGARGREVPGANVLTF. CDR3 bases: TGTGCCAGCAGTGGGGCCAGGGGGCGCGAAGTCCCTGGGGCCAACGTCCTGACTTTC.

V usage is TRBV7-2 and J usage is TRBJ2-3, with D tentatively TRBD1 (6 bases). The CDR3 runs to 14 residues. Trimming left V 3 bases short and J 3 bases short, with 10 bases between. Germline CDR1 and CDR2: SGHTA and FQGNSA. The DNA for the CDR3 is TGTGCCAGCAGCTTTACACAGGGTACAGATACGCAGTATTTT. Amino acid sequence: CASSFTQGTDTQYF.

CDR3: CASSPMVDSYNSPLHF. The CDR3 nucleotides are TGTGCCAGCAGCCCCATGGTTGACTCCTATAATTCACCCCTCCACTTT. The J gene is TRBJ1-6, the V gene TRBV27; D not certain. The V end was cut by 6 bases, the J end by 0 bases, with 12 bases between. Germline assignment: CDR1 MNHEY and CDR2 SMNVEV (reference sequence). There are 16 residues in the CDR3.

The V and J genes are TRBV7-2 and TRBJ2-1; D is unclear. V shed 4 bases and J shed 0 bases, with 7 bases lying between them. CDR3 length: 14 residues. Germline values: CDR1 SGHTA, CDR2 FQGNSA. This chain's CDR3 is CASSSPSSYNEQFF. DNA for the CDR3: TGTGCCAGCAGCTCCCCGAGCTCCTACAATGAGCAGTTCTTC.

The chain is built from TRBV5-8 and TRBJ1-1; D gene uncertain. Germline V gene lookup returns CDR1 SGHTS and CDR2 YDEGEE. V was pared by 0 bases and J by 2 bases, with 11 bases between. The CDR3 extends over 15 amino acids. The CDR3 protein is CASSLVTPGNTEAFF. The CDR3 DNA reads as TGTGCCAGCAGCTTGGTTACCCCAGGTAACACTGAAGCTTTCTTT.

The chain joins TRBV7-2 to TRBJ1-1; D gene unclear. The germline V gene has CDR1 SGHTA and CDR2 FQGNSA. Trimming took 0 bases from V and 7 from J, leaving 12 bases between them. CDR3 size: 14 residues. This CDR3 is CASSLAPDHLEAFF. The CDR3 nucleotides read TGTGCCAGCAGCTTAGCGCCAGACCACCTTGAAGCTTTCTTT.

This rearrangement joins TRBV2 to TRBJ2-1; 9 bases agree with TRBD2. Germline CDR1 and CDR2: SNHLY and FYNNEI. The J segment lost 2 bases and the V segment lost 3 bases, leaving 5 bases of the junction unmatched. The CDR3 spans 16 residues. DNA for the CDR3: TGTGCCAGCAGTGACGGCCTAGCGGGGACCTACAATGAGCAGTTCTTC. Protein: CASSDGLAGTYNEQFF. The full variable domain, rest sourced from reference TRBV2 and TRBJ2-1, is EPEVTQTPSHQVTQMGQEVILRCVPISNHLYFYWYRQILGQKVEFLVSFYNNEISEKSEIFDDQFSVERPDGSNFTLKIRSTKLEDSAMYFCASSDGLAGTYNEQFFGPGTRLTVL.

The J gene is TRBJ1-3, the V gene TRBV3-1 (or the pseudogene TRBV3-2); D remains ambiguous. This CDR3 is 15 amino acids long. Germline V gives CDR1 LGHDT, CDR2 YNNKEL (reference sequence). Deletions cut 1 base from V and 0 bases from J, with 7 bases between. This CDR3 reads CASSQGSNSGNTIYF. DNA for the CDR3: TGTGCCAGCAGCCAAGGTAGTAACTCTGGAAACACCATATATTTT.